This TCR beta chain was identified in a study of shared clonotypes between healthy human individuals. Study-level points and caveats: Clonotypes that were shared across a few donors made up approximately 5% of naive CD4 clonotypes.

Concerning this clone itself: The antigen remains unidentified.

Source study methods: Junction-only immunoSEQ data arrived without quality scores, meaning filtering differed. TCRdb's table, derived via immunoSEQ multiplex PCR, lists solely in-frame clones and lacks some. That table gives V, J and clone size, and the DNA gave D and trimming. Here the sample spans about 680,000 clones, around 90% being singletons. V was pared by 0 bases and J by 5 bases, with 14 bases of the junction left unmatched. CDR3 length: 18 amino acids. Germline V gene sequence: CDR1 ENHRY, CDR2 SYGVKD. Positive CCR7 selection of CD45RO-negative cells yielded the naive CD8 cells, and terminally differentiated effector memory CD45RA+ cells were excluded. The study drew all its donors from Caucasian adults living in Nashville, Tennessee.

The chain has TRBV10-3 and TRBJ2-7; 9 bases fit TRBD2. Sequenced sample: naive CD8+ T cells sorted from blood. The TCR sequence derives from a man aged 25 to 40 in good health. In DNA form, the CDR3 reads TGTGCCATCAGTGAGTCGGGGTCTAGCGGGACTTTAATGGACGAGCAGTACTTC. As protein: CAISESGSSGTLMDEQYF.